Presented here are 29 T cell receptor beta chains from one specimen sequenced in a study of high-grade serous ovarian cancer treatment subgroups. The tumor samples were collected prior to definitive surgery or chemotherapy. Assay used: immunoSEQ multiplex PCR; TCRdb lists only in-frame clones, some missing. Here the sample spans approximately 5,400 clones, around 75% being singletons. The specimen sequenced was tumor tissue. These TCRs come from a human patient with high-grade serous ovarian cancer.

DNA of the CDR3: TGTGCCAGCAGGCGGACAGGGGAAACTATAGGGGGGGGCTACACCTTC. It specifies CASRRTGETIGGGYTF. This chain uses TRBV27 with TRBJ1-2; 9 nucleotides agree with TRBD1. J lost 8 bases, V lost 6 bases, and 16 bases had no gene match. The CDR3 spans 16 residues. Germline loops: CDR1 MNHEY, CDR2 SMNVEV (reference sequence).

This clone was seen only a few times. The V gene is TRBV6-5, the J gene TRBJ2-7, with a possible D match to TRBD2 (7 bases). The CDR3 spans 16 residues. Trimming left V 0 bases short and J 0 bases short, with 12 bases between. The germline V gene encodes CDR1 MNHEY and CDR2 SVGAGI. CDR3 protein: CASSYSRGGSSYEQYF. The CDR3 bases are TGTGCCAGCAGTTACTCGAGGGGGGGAAGCTCCTACGAGCAGTACTTC.

A note on this clone: At one of its ends the junction is not consistent with the germline gene, which may arise from a read error. The chain employs TRBV5-4 and TRBJ2-1; 9 bases align to TRBD1. Looked up from germline, CDR1 is SGHNT and CDR2 is YYREEE (reference sequence). The CDR3 length is 14 residues. The CDR3 loop reads CASRLDRGVDEQFF. The CDR3 region has the DNA TGTGCCAGCAGGTTGGACAGGGGTGTCGATGAGCAGTTCTTC.

V is TRBV4-1 and J is TRBJ1-5; TRBD1 aligns across 8 bases. Germline assignment: CDR1 MGHRA and CDR2 YSYEKL. V shed 1 base, J shed 0 bases, and the junction held 14 bases outside the gene matches. This CDR3 region has 20 residues. The CDR3 DNA is TGCGCCAGCAGCCAAGCGGAGGGACAGGTCGGCCACCCTAGCAATCAGCCCCAGCATTTT. Its translation is CASSQAEGQVGHPSNQPQHF.

The V gene is TRBV19, the J gene TRBJ2-6; 7 bases align to TRBD2. The CDR3 has 15 residues. Per germline, CDR1 LNHDA and CDR2 SQIVND (reference sequence). Trimming cost V 5 bases and J 4 bases; bases outside gene matches: 5. DNA for the CDR3: TGTGCCAGTAGTCGGCGGGGGACCGGGGCCAACGTCCTGACTTTC. Translating gives CASSRRGTGANVLTF.

This chain uses TRBV18 with TRBJ1-5; a weak D match, TRBD1 (5 bases). Per the germline V gene, CDR1 is KGHSH and CDR2 is LQKENI. Trimming pared 3 bases from V and 0 bases from J, leaving 21 bases between. The CDR3 totals 19 residues. The CDR3 loop is CASSPGRILTANSNQPQHF. DNA for the CDR3: TGTGCCAGCTCACCGGGAAGGATCCTGACAGCTAATAGCAATCAGCCCCAGCATTTT.

The chain links TRBV27 to TRBJ2-1, with TRBD1 matching 8 bases. Losses at the gene ends were 2 bases for V and 15 bases for J; bases not matched to a gene: 12. This CDR3 has 14 residues. Germline V CDR1 and CDR2: MNHEY, SMNVEV (reference sequence). The CDR3 loop reads CASSLRGHRDRRFF. The CDR3 coding sequence is TGTGCCAGCAGTTTAAGGGGTCACCGGGACAGGCGGTTCTTC.

The V call is TRBV11-2, the J call TRBJ2-3, with TRBD2 matching over 11 bases. The CDR3 has 18 amino acids. In germline, CDR1 is SGHAT, CDR2 FQNNGV. Germline trimming cut 0 bases from V and 2 bases from J; bases unmatched to any gene: 7. CDR3 nucleotides: TGTGCCAGCAGCTTAGAGGTCCTAGCGGGGGGCCTCACAGATACGCAGTATTTT. This encodes CASSLEVLAGGLTDTQYF.

The chain links TRBV2 to TRBJ1-3, with D uncertain. This CDR3 has 13 amino acids. The germline V and J ends were trimmed by 8 bases and 2 bases, with 10 bases remaining between them. Per germline, CDR1 SNHLY and CDR2 FYNNEI. The CDR3 region is CASGLSAGNTIYF. CDR3 coding DNA: TGTGCCAGCGGCCTTAGCGCTGGAAACACCATATATTTT.

V is TRBV6-5 and J is TRBJ2-1; 7 bases agree with TRBD2. From germline, CDR1 is MNHEY and CDR2 SVGAGI. This CDR3 is 13 amino acids long. The V gene end was trimmed by 10 bases and the J gene end by 7 bases; junction bases not matched to a gene: 10. CDR3 residues: CATSPLSGNEQFF. CDR3 DNA: TGTGCCACCTCCCCGCTTAGCGGGAATGAGCAGTTCTTC.

The chain is built from TRBV7-2 and TRBJ2-7; maybe TRBD1 (6 bases). Germline assignment: CDR1 SGHTA and CDR2 FQGNSA. The CDR3 is 14 amino acids. V was trimmed by 4 bases and J by 1 base, leaving 11 bases between them. For the CDR3, the DNA is TGTGCCAGCAGCTCGGACAGCCGATCCTACGAGCAGTACTTC. This translates into CASSSDSRSYEQYF.

The rearrangement joins TRBV5-6 to TRBJ1-1; TRBD1 is a possible D gene (5 bases). V was pared by 0 bases and J by 3 bases, with 9 bases between. Germline V gene lookup returns CDR1 SGHDT and CDR2 YYEEEE. CDR3 length: 14 amino acids. CDR3 bases: TGTGCCAGCAGCTTGGGGGGCGTAGACACTGAAGCTTTCTTT. It translates to CASSLGGVDTEAFF.

The V gene is TRBV4-1, the J gene TRBJ1-1; maybe TRBD1 (6 bases). Trimming took off 6 bases at V and 5 bases at J, with 19 bases between the two ends. The CDR3 has 15 amino acids. Germline CDR1 is MGHRA and CDR2 is YSYEKL. CDR3 sequence reads: CASRLRGRGDTEAFF. The CDR3 bases are TGCGCCAGCAGACTAAGGGGCAGGGGAGATACTGAAGCTTTCTTT.

The gene calls are TRBV9 and TRBJ1-1, with D possibly TRBD1 on 5 matching bases. Germline values: CDR1 SGDLS, CDR2 YYNGEE. The CDR3 sequence is 14 residues long. Between the trimmed V and J ends, which lost 4 bases and 7 bases, there was a span of 17 bases. CDR3 nucleotide sequence: TGTGCCAGCAGCCCCCACCTGGGGGGGGTTGAAGCTTTCTTT. Translating it yields CASSPHLGGVEAFF.

This clone turned up a few times. The gene calls are TRBV5-1 and TRBJ2-4, with 9 bases aligning to TRBD1. The CDR3 runs to 19 residues. The V segment lost 4 bases and the J segment 0 bases; nucleotides outside the gene matches: 14. Germline CDR1 is SGHRS and CDR2 is YFSETQ. The CDR3 spells CASSPNEGTGKLAKNIQYF. The CDR3 DNA reads as TGCGCCAGCAGCCCAAACGAAGGGACAGGGAAACTAGCCAAAAACATTCAGTACTTC.

The CDR3 loop reads CASSGKTGGGETQYF. CDR3 DNA sequence: TGTGCCAGCAGCGGTAAAACAGGGGGAGGGGAGACCCAGTACTTC. The V gene is TRBV5-4, the J gene TRBJ2-5; a possible D gene is TRBD1 (8 bases). Germline assignment: CDR1 SGHNT and CDR2 YYREEE (reference sequence). V lost 4 bases and J lost 5, with 18 bases in between. This CDR3 comprises 15 residues.

The chain couples TRBV10-2 to TRBJ2-1; TRBD2 matches 7 bases. Trimming removed 3 bases from V and 12 bases from J; junction bases left unmatched: 8. The length of the CDR3 is 13 residues. Germline V gene sequence: CDR1 WSHSY, CDR2 SAAADI. The CDR3 DNA reads TGCGCCAGCAGTGAAAACGGGGGAGGGCCGCAGTTCTTC. This gives the protein CASSENGGGPQFF.

The chain recombines TRBV11-2 with TRBJ1-5; D gene ambiguous. From germline, CDR1 is SGHAT and CDR2 FQNNGV. The V end was cut by 0 bases, the J end by 4 bases, with 4 bases between. The CDR3 sequence is 13 residues long. CDR3 sequence: CASSLEPNQPQHF. The CDR3 DNA follows: TGTGCCAGCAGCTTAGAGCCGAATCAGCCCCAGCATTTT.

J is TRBJ2-7 and V is TRBV5-1; no firm D call. Germline V gives CDR1 SGHRS, CDR2 YFSETQ. The V end lost 2 bases, the J end lost 3 bases, and 9 bases lay between the germline ends. The CDR3 is 13 amino acids. CDR3 DNA: TGCGCCAGCAGCTTCAGCCCACTCTACGAGCAGTACTTC. This codes for CASSFSPLYEQYF.

This clone was seen only a few times. The rearrangement links TRBV7-8 to TRBJ1-5; D gene ambiguous. Trimming pared 4 bases from V and 9 bases from J, leaving 10 bases between. The CDR3 extends over 12 amino acids. The germline V gene has CDR1 SGHVS and CDR2 FQNEAQ. In nucleotides, the CDR3 is TGTGCCAGCAGCTCTAGTGGGAGGCCCCAGCATTTT. Translating it yields CASSSSGRPQHF.

The rearrangement links TRBV5-4 to TRBJ2-3, with D perhaps given as TRBD1 or TRBD2 (6 bases each). This CDR3 spans 17 amino acids. Germline CDR1 and CDR2: SGHNT and YYREEE (reference sequence). The V end lost 3 bases, the J end lost 2 bases, and 19 bases lay between the germline ends. For the CDR3, the DNA is TGTGCCAGCAGCTCCCGGACTGGAGGGGGGATCACAGATACGCAGTATTTT. It codes for CASSSRTGGGITDTQYF.

This clone was observed a few times. The V and J genes are TRBV19 and TRBJ2-2, with 11 bases identical to TRBD2. CDR1 is LNHDA and CDR2 is SQIVND in the germline V gene (reference sequence). CDR3 size: 16 residues. V was pared by 1 base and J by 8 bases, with 6 bases of the junction left unmatched. The CDR3 sequence: CASSIVASGGTGELFF. The CDR3, as DNA: TGTGCCAGTAGTATAGTGGCTAGCGGGGGGACAGGGGAGCTGTTTTTT.

The table lists this clone with a count of one. The CDR3 bases are TGTGCCAGCAGCTCCCCGCTATCTAGCACAGATACGCAGTATTTT. Translation gives CASSSPLSSTDTQYF. The V call is TRBV7-2, the J call TRBJ2-3, with D unresolved. This CDR3 spans 15 amino acids. The V end was cut by 4 bases, the J end by 0 bases, with 11 bases between. The germline gives CDR1 SGHTA, CDR2 FQGNSA.

This chain links TRBV29-1 with TRBJ2-7; D gene uncertain. The V end lost 4 bases, the J end lost 2 bases, and 12 bases lay between the germline ends. Germline V lookup: CDR1 SQVTM, CDR2 ANQGSEA. The CDR3 totals 13 residues. The CDR3 loop is CSVVSAWAYEQYF. CDR3 DNA: TGCAGCGTTGTTTCGGCGTGGGCCTACGAGCAGTACTTC.

The chain joins TRBV5-4 to TRBJ1-1; 7 bases match TRBD1. V lost 0 bases, J lost 3 bases, and 11 bases stayed unmatched. Germline lookup yields CDR1 SGHNT and CDR2 YYREEE (reference sequence). This CDR3 contains 17 residues. The CDR3 region has the DNA TGTGCCAGCAGCTTGGGGGCACAGGGGACCCTGGACACTGAAGCTTTCTTT. The encoded protein is CASSLGAQGTLDTEAFF.

This clone appeared a few times. V is TRBV5-5 and J is TRBJ2-7; D might be TRBD2 (5 bases). The CDR3 is 13 residues long. V lost 0 bases and J lost 1, with 5 bases in between. Per germline, CDR1 SGHKS and CDR2 YYEKEE (reference sequence). The CDR3 protein is CASSLGESYEQYV. CDR3 bases: TGTGCCAGCAGCTTGGGGGAGTCCTACGAGCAGTACGTC.

The chain is built from TRBV25-1 and TRBJ1-1; a possible D gene is TRBD1 (5 bases). With 3 bases removed from V and 9 bases from J, the gap between germline ends came to 14 bases. Per germline, CDR1 MGHDK and CDR2 SYGVNS. CDR3 length: 13 residues. The CDR3 DNA is TGTGCCAGCAGTGACAGGGTGGCAATTAAAGCTTTCTTT. Amino acid sequence: CASSDRVAIKAFF.

This rearrangement joins TRBV29-1 to TRBJ2-5; possible D gene TRBD2, 6 bases. The length of the CDR3 is 10 residues. The V end was cut by 7 bases, the J end by 3 bases, with 6 bases between. Per germline, CDR1 SQVTM and CDR2 ANQGSEA. The DNA of the CDR3 is TGCAGCGGGGGGGAAGAGACCCAGTACTTC. Amino acid sequence: CSGGEETQYF.

The chain uses TRBV5-5 and TRBJ2-7; the D gene could be TRBD1 or TRBD2 (5 bases each). CDR3 length: 14 amino acids. V lost 0 bases and J lost 6, with 13 bases in between. CDR1 SGHKS and CDR2 YYEKEE come from the germline V gene (reference sequence). The CDR3 sequence: CASSLGGELREQYF. Written as DNA, the CDR3 is TGTGCCAGCAGCTTGGGAGGGGAACTTCGCGAGCAGTACTTC.